This is a list of T cell receptor beta chains from one sample in a study of CXCR3-negative and CXCR3-positive naive CD8 T cells. TCRdb reprocessed the 5' RACE reads and stores each CDR3 protein as one record, lacking DNA. This table lists roughly 28,000 distinct CDR3 sequences. The sequencing input was memory CD8+ T cells from blood. These receptors came from a human donor in good health. Some clones in this sample may be carry-over from other donors' samples. CDR3s include the opening cysteine and the closing phenylalanine or tryptophan. The order of the fields is J gene, V gene, clone size, CDR3 protein. The listing skips clone size in some rows; elsewhere it reads once, few, many or a size class.

TRBJ2-5 TRBV28 . CASSRDRGKAETQYF
TRBJ2-7 TRBV4-2 . CASSQGSTGAYEQYF
TRBJ2-3 TRBV6-6 . CASSYSNAPDTQYF
TRBJ2-7 TRBV20-1 . CSARGADEQYF
TRBJ1-5 TRBV6-5 . CASSPRGVQPQHF
TRBJ1-1 TRBV5-8 . CASSYYRAEAFF
TRBJ2-5 TRBV7-8 . CASSFPPGLGAETQYF
TRBJ2-3 TRBV9 . CASSVAGLDTQYF
TRBJ2-7 TRBV7-9 . CASSVPGDEQYF
TRBJ2-7 TRBV12-3/TRBV12-4 . CASSFLGVLYEQYF
TRBJ2-1 TRBV6-2/TRBV6-3 . CASSYGGNNNEQFF
TRBJ2-7 TRBV6-2/TRBV6-3 . CASSSRILADIGGEQYF
TRBJ2-7 TRBV12-1 . CASGGASYEQYF
TRBJ1-3 TRBV12-3/TRBV12-4 . CASSFGRGSGNTIYF
TRBJ2-2 TRBV10-3 . CAISEVAGGPSGELFF
TRBJ2-1 TRBV12-3/TRBV12-4 . CASSFNLDSNNEQFF
TRBJ2-7 TRBV20-1 . CSAEVPRDRGAYEQYF
TRBJ1-4 TRBV20-1 . CSARLPQSTATNEKLFF
TRBJ1-5 TRBV20-1 . CSDISGQCNQPQHF
TRBJ2-5 TRBV7-3 . CASSSEPLAGQETQYF
TRBJ2-7 TRBV20-1 . CSARIQAGGYEQYF
TRBJ2-7 TRBV29-1 . CSASTGNPYEQYF
TRBJ1-2 TRBV4-3 . CASSHRGYGYTF
TRBJ1-1 TRBV6-5 . CASSYSTPNTEAFF
TRBJ2-2 TRBV9 medium-sized CASSWTALNTGELFF
TRBJ1-2 TRBV7-2 . CASSLLRDRGYGYTF
TRBJ1-1 TRBV6-2/TRBV6-3 . CASSYTPISGKGWTEAFF
TRBJ2-3 TRBV3-1 . CASSQDLRDGPTDTQYF
TRBJ1-2 TRBV5-1 . CASSSGQGALHYGYTF
TRBJ1-2 TRBV7-3 . CASSYSSRDRSYGYTF
TRBJ2-7 TRBV29-1 . CSVEGQTSYEQYF
TRBJ2-2 TRBV19 . CASTVTGNTGELFF
TRBJ1-2 TRBV15 . CATSGDPGEEIRGGTYGYTF
TRBJ2-7 TRBV7-9 . CASSTGTNSYEQYF
TRBJ2-2 TRBV7-2 . CASSSGGWRGADTGELFF
TRBJ2-3 TRBV4-3 . CASSQGRVLAGADTQYF
TRBJ2-5 TRBV25-1 . CASSEFGPGTGARGRQETQYF
TRBJ1-1 TRBV5-5 medium-sized CASSFQGPLIF
TRBJ2-5 TRBV11-1 . CASSRAGNNGAQYF
TRBJ2-5 TRBV12-3/TRBV12-4 . CASSPGQGKETQYF
TRBJ2-1 TRBV7-9 . CASSPSHPSYNEQFF
TRBJ2-7 TRBV28 . CASSLAGVFSYEQYF
TRBJ1-1 TRBV20-1 . CSARDATGTGETEAFF
TRBJ2-7 TRBV7-2 . CASSGGLAGVLYEQYF
TRBJ2-1 TRBV6-4 . CASSDSLAGPYNEQFF
TRBJ1-1 TRBV19 . CASQSGGLTEAFF
TRBJ2-1 TRBV6-2/TRBV6-3 . CASRGGRGEGLYNEQFF
TRBJ2-1 TRBV7-9 . CASKRSGSNEQFF
TRBJ2-7 TRBV18 . CASSPPGVEQYF
TRBJ1-3 TRBV20-1 . CSARDHHPGDPGNTIYF
TRBJ2-1 TRBV11-1 . CASSPSGDGSVNEKFF
TRBJ1-6 TRBV13 . CASSNSGHVNSPLHF
TRBJ1-5 TRBV12-3/TRBV12-4 . CASSLRGPVRQPQHF
TRBJ1-1 TRBV20-1 . CSAFGTVEAFF
TRBJ1-1 TRBV6-6 . CASSYDQNTEAFF
TRBJ2-2 TRBV5-1 . CASSPPGQALPGELFF
TRBJ2-1 TRBV20-1 . CSASSGPSYNEQFF